This entry features one T cell receptor (beta chain) sequence. The assay was immunoSEQ multiplex PCR, and TCRdb's table has in-frame clones only and misses some. The repertoire holds roughly 850,000 clones, with about 96% as singletons. The data were obtained in a study of shared clonotypes between healthy human individuals. Naive CD8 populations comprised CD45RO-negative cells positively selected for CCR7, excluding terminally differentiated effector memory CD45RA+ cells. This CDR3 comprises 14 residues. Germline-derived CDR1 and CDR2 are SGHNT and YYREEE (reference sequence). The V end lost 4 bases, the J end lost 4 bases, and 15 bases lay between the germline ends.

The clonotype comes from a man aged 25-40 years in good health. The chain combines TRBV5-4 with TRBJ2-7; D is undetermined. The sample was naive CD8+ T cells sorted from blood. CDR3 region: CASSPPGSPYEQYF. The CDR3 DNA reads as TGTGCCAGCAGCCCCCCTGGGTCTCCTTACGAGCAGTACTTC.